This T cell receptor beta chain originates from a study of cytomegalovirus exposure and HLA in healthy donors. Primers included in the PCR were 60 Vbeta and 13 Jbeta primers. Repertoires were generated with immunoSEQ multiplex PCR, while TCRdb's copy carries only in-frame clones and drops some. The data contain approximately 100,000 clones, approximately 85% of them singletons. Study findings and constraints: Only CMV serostatus was available as immune exposure information. Fewer N-insertions than the roughly 650-donor mean were reportedly shown by an Asian-associated ancestry cluster in a later analysis. In an earlier analysis, about 87% or about 30%: the productive usage of most TCR beta V segments.

CDR1 is SEHNR and CDR2 is FQNEAQ in the germline V gene (reference sequence). V was shortened by 5 bases and J by 5 bases, with 12 bases between the two germline ends. This CDR3 comprises 14 residues. This clone has only one observation. Its matching antigen is unknown. The TCR comes from a man aged 25 to 45 in good health and CMV-seronegative. The chain is built from TRBV7-9 and TRBJ2-2, with a possible D match to TRBD1 (5 bases). The material sequenced was PBMCs. The CDR3 protein is CASSPQVRTGELFF. CDR3 sequence (DNA): TGTGCCAGCAGCCCACAGGTCCGGACCGGGGAGCTGTTTTTT. The full variable domain, rest sourced from reference TRBV7-9 and TRBJ2-2, is DTGVSQNPRHKITKRGQNVTFRCDPISEHNRLYWYRQTLGQGPEFLTYFQNEAQLEKSRLLSDRFSAERPKGSFSTLEIQRTEQGDSAMYLCASSPQVRTGELFFGEGSRLTVL.